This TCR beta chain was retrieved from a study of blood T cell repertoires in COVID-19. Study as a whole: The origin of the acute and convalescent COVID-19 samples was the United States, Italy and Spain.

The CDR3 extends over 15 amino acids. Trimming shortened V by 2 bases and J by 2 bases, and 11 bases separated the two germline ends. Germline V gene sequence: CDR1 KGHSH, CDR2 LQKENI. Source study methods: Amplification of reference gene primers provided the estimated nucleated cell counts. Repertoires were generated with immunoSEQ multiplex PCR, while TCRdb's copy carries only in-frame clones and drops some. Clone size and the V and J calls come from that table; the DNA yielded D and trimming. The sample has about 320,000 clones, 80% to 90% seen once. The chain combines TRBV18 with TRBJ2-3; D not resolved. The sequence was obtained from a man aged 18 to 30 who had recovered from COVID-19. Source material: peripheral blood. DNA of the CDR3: TGTGCCAGCTCACCAACGAGAGTTTCCACAGATACGCAGTATTTT. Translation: CASSPTRVSTDTQYF.